The sequence of this T cell receptor (beta chain) was determined in a study of cytomegalovirus exposure and HLA in healthy donors. With respect to this clone: The antigen is unknown.

CDR3 size: 14 residues. The ends were cut back, 4 bases at V and 3 bases at J, with 12 bases in the middle. Germline V gene sequence: CDR1 LNHDA, CDR2 SQIVND (reference sequence). Vbeta (60) and Jbeta (13) primers were used in the PCR. The assay was immunoSEQ multiplex PCR, and TCRdb's table has in-frame clones only and misses some. The sample lists 160,000 or so clones, roughly 81% occurring once. Study observations and caveats: TCR beta V segments were, for the most part, productive about 87% or about 30% of the time in an earlier analysis. Most likely, a cluster of highly shared sequence variants arose as a sequencing artifact.

The origin of this receptor is a woman between 18 and 29 years old in good health and CMV-seropositive. V usage is TRBV19 and J usage is TRBJ1-1; D possibly corresponds to TRBD1 (5 bases). Sequenced material: PBMCs. The CDR3 DNA reads as TGTGCCAGTAGTACCCAGGGAGGTCACACTGAAGCTTTCTTT. This codes for CASSTQGGHTEAFF.